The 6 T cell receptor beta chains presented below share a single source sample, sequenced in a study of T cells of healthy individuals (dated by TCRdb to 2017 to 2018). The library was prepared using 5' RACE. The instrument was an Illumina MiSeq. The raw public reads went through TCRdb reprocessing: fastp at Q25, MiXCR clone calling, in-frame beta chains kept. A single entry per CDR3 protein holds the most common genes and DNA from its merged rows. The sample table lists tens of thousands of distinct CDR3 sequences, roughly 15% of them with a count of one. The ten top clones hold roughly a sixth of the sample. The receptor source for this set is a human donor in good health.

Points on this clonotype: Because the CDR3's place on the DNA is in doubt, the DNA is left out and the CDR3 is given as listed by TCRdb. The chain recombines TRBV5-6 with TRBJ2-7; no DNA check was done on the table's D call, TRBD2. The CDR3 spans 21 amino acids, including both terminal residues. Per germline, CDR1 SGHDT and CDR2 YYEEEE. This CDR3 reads CYSALYLCASSLRSRSYEQYF.

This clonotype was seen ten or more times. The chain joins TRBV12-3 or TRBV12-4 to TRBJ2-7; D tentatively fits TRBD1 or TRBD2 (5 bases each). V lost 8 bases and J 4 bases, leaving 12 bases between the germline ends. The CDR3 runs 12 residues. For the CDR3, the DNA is TGTGCCAGCCGGGACGGACTTTACGAGCAGTACTTC. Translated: CASRDGLYEQYF.

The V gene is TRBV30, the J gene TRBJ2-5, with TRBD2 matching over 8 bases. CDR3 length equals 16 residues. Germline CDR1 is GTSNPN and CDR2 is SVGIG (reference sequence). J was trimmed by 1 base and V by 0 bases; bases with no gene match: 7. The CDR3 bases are TGTGCCTGGAGTGTCTGGAGCGGGAGTCTCCAAGAGACCCAGTACTTC. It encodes CAWSVWSGSLQETQYF.

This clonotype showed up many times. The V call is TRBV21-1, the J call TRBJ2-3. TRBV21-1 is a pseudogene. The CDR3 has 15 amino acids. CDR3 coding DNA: TGTGCCAGCAGCATTAGGGGTGCCAGCACAGATACGCAGTATTTT. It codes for CASSIRGASTDTQYF.

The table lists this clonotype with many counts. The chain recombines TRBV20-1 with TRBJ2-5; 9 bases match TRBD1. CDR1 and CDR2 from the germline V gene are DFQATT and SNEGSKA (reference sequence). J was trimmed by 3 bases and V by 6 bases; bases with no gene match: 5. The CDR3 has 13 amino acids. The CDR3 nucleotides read TGCAGTGCGGACGGGACAGGGAAAGAGACCCAGTACTTC. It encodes CSADGTGKETQYF.

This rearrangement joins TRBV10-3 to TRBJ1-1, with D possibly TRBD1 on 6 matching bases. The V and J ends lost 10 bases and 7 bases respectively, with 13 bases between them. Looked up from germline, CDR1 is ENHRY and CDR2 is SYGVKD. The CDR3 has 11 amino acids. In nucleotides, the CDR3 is TGTGCCACCAGGGGATTGGGTGAAGCTTTCTTT. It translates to CATRGLGEAFF.